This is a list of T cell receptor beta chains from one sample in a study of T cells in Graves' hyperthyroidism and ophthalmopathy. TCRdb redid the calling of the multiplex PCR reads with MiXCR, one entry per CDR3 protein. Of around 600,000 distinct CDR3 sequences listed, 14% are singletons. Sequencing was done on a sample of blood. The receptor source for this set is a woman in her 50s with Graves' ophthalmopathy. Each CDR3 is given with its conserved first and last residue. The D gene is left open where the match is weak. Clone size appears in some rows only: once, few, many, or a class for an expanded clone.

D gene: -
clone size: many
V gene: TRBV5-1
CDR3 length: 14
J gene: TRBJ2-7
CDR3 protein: CASSLFSGPYEQYF
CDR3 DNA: TGCGCCAGCAGCTTGTTTAGCGGCCCCTACGAGCAGTACTTC

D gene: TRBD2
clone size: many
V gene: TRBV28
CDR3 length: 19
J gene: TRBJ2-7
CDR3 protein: CASSSIGVAGGLTSYEQYF
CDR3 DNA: TGTGCCAGCAGTTCTATAGGAGTAGCGGGAGGGCTTACTTCCTACGAGCAGTACTTC

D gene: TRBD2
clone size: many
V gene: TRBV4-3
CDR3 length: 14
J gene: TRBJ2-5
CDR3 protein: CASSGTSGKETQYF
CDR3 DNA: TGCGCCAGCAGCGGGACTAGCGGGAAAGAGACCCAGTACTTC

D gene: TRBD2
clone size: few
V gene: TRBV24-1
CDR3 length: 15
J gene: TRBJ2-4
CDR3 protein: CATRVGGVAKNIQYF
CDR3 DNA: TGTGCCACCAGGGTCGGGGGGGTAGCCAAAAACATTCAGTACTTC

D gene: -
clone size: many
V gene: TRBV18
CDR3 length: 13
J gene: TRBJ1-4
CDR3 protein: CASSPGQNEKLFF
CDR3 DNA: TGTGCCAGCTCACCCGGACAGAATGAAAAACTGTTTTTT

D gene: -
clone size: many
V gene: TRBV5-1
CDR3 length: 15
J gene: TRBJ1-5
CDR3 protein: CASSPTIPPNQPQHF
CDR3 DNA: TGCGCCAGCAGCCCGACAATCCCCCCCAATCAGCCCCAGCATTTT

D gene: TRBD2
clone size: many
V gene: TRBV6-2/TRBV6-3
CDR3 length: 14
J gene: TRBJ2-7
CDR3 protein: CASRNSGINYEQYF
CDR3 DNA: TGTGCCAGCAGAAATAGCGGGATTAACTACGAGCAGTACTTC

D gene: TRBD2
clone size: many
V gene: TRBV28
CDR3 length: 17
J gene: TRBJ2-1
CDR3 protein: CASVRASGFSSYNEQFF
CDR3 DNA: TGTGCCAGCGTCAGGGCTAGCGGGTTTAGCTCCTACAATGAGCAGTTCTTC

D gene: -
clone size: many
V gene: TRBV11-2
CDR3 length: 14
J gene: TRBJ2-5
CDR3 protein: CASSLASSVKTQYF
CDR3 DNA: TGTGCCAGCAGCTTGGCTAGTTCCGTAAAGACCCAGTACTTC

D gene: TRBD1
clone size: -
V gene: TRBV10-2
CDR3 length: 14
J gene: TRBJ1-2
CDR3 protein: CASSQSQGVYGYTF
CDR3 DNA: TGCGCCAGCAGTCAATCTCAGGGGGTCTATGGCTACACCTTC

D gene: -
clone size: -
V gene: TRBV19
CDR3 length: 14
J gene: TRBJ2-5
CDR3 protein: CASSIGSGQETQYF
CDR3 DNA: TGTGCCAGTAGTATAGGTTCGGGGCAAGAGACCCAGTACTTC

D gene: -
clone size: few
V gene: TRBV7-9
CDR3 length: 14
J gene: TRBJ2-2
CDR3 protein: CASSPSYHTGELFF
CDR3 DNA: TGTGCCAGCAGCCCGTCCTATCACACCGGGGAGCTGTTTTTT

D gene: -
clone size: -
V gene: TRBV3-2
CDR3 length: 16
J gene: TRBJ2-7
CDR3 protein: CASSPPLSGSSYEQYF
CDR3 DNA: TGTGCCAGCAGCCCACCGCTTAGCGGAAGCTCCTACGAGCAGTACTTC

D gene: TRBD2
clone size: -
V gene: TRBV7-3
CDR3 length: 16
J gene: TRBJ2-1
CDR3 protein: CASSLTLAGSYNEQFF
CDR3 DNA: TGTGCCAGCAGCTTAACTCTAGCGGGATCTTACAATGAGCAGTTCTTC

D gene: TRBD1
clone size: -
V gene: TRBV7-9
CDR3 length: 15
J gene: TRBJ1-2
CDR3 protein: CASSPSSGTGEGYTF
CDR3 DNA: TGTGCCAGCAGCCCCTCATCCGGGACAGGGGAAGGCTACACCTTC

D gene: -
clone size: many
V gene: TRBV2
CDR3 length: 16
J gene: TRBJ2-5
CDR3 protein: CASSEHPTRGGETQYF
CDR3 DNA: TGTGCCAGCAGTGAACACCCGACGAGGGGGGGAGAGACCCAGTACTTC

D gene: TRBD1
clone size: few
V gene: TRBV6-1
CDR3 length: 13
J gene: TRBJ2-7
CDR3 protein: CASRRDRVYEQYF
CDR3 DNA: TGTGCCAGTAGGCGGGACAGGGTCTACGAGCAGTACTTC

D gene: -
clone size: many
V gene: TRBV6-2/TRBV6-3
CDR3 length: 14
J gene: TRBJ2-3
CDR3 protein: CASSDRDGRDTQYF
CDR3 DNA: TGTGCCAGCAGTGACCGGGACGGCCGGGATACGCAGTATTTT

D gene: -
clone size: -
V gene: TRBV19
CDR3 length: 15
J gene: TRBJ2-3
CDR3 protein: CASSGAGRVADTQYF
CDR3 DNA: TGTGCCAGTAGTGGGGCGGGAAGGGTCGCAGATACGCAGTATTTT

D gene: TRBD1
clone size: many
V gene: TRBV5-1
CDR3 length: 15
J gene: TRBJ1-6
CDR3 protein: CASSLRTGANSPLHF
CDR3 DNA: TGCGCCAGCAGCTTGCGGACAGGGGCGAATTCACCCCTCCACTTT

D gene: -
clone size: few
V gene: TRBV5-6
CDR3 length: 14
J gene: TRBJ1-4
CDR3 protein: CASSSGDTYEKLFF
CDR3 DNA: TGTGCCAGCAGCTCCGGGGACACTTATGAAAAACTGTTTTTT

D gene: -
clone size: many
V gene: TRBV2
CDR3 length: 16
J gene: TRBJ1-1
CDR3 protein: CASSGPWGGQNTEAFF
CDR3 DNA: TGTGCCAGCAGTGGCCCATGGGGGGGGCAAAACACTGAAGCTTTCTTT

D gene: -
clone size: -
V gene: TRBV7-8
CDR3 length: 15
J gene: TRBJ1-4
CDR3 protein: CASSLQGTKNEKLFF
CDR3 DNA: TGTGCCAGCAGCTTACAGGGGACAAAAAATGAAAAACTGTTTTTT

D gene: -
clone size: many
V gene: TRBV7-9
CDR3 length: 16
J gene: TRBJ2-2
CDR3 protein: CASSSEKGSNTGELFF
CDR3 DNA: TGTGCCAGCAGCTCGGAGAAAGGGAGTAACACCGGGGAGCTGTTTTTT

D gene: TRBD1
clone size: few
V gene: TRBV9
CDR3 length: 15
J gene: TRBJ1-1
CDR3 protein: CASSVGGTGTTEAFF
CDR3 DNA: TGTGCCAGCAGCGTAGGGGGGACAGGGACCACTGAAGCTTTCTTT

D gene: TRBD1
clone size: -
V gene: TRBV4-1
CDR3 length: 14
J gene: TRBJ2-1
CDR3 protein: CASSRTGPYNEQFF
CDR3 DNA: TGCGCCAGCAGCCGGACAGGACCCTACAATGAGCAGTTCTTC

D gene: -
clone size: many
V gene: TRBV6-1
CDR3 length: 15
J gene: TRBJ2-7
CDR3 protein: CASSPTTASSYEQYF
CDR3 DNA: TGTGCCAGCAGTCCCACGACAGCGTCGAGCTACGAGCAGTACTTC

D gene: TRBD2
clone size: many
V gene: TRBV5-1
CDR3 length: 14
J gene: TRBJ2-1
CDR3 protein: CASSSVAGGKEQFF
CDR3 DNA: TGCGCCAGCAGTTCGGTAGCGGGAGGGAAAGAGCAGTTCTTC

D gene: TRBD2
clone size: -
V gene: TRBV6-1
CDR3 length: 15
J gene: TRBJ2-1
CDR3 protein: CASSTGTSGMSEQFF
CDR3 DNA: TGTGCCAGCAGTACGGGGACTAGCGGGATGAGTGAGCAGTTCTTC

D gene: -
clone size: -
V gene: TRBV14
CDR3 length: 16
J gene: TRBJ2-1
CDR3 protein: CASSQDRNAYNSEQFF
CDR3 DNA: TGTGCCAGCAGCCAAGACCGGAATGCTTACAATAGTGAGCAGTTCTTC

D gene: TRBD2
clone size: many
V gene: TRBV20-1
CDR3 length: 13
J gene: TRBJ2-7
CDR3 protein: CSANSGSVYEQYF
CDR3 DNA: TGCAGTGCCAATAGCGGGAGTGTCTACGAGCAGTACTTC

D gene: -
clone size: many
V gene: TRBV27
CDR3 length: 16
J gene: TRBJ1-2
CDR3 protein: CASSQRGGTGFHGYTF
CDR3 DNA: TGTGCCAGCAGCCAAAGGGGGGGTACAGGGTTCCATGGCTACACCTTC

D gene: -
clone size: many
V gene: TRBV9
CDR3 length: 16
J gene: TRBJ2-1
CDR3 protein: CASSEKGGLGYVEQFF
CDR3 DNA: TGTGCCAGCAGCGAGAAAGGGGGGTTAGGGTACGTTGAGCAGTTCTTC

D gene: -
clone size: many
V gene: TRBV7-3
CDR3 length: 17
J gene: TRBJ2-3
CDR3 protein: CASSLTKTGALTDTQYF
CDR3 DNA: TGTGCCAGCAGCTTAACGAAAACGGGAGCCCTCACAGATACGCAGTATTTT

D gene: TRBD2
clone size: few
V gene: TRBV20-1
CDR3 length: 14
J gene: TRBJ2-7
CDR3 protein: CSATQREKPYEQYF
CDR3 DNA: TGCAGTGCTACTCAGCGGGAGAAACCCTACGAGCAGTACTTC

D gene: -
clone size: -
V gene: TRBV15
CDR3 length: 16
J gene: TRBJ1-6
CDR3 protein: CATSRDPDSSNSPLHF
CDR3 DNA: TGTGCCACCAGCAGAGACCCGGACAGTAGTAATTCACCCCTCCACTTT

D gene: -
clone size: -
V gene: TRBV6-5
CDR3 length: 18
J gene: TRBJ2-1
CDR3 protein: CASSYSSVISGSYNEQFF
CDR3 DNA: TGTGCCAGCAGTTACTCGTCTGTTATCAGTGGCTCCTACAATGAGCAGTTCTTC

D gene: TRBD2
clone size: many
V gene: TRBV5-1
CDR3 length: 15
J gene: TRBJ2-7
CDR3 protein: CASSQGLAGGYEQYF
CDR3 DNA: TGCGCCAGCAGTCAGGGACTAGCGGGAGGCTACGAGCAGTACTTC

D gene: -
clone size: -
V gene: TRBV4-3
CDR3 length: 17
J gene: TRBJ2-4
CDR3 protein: CASSQTFGGLDKNIQYF
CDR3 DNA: TGCGCCAGCAGCCAGACCTTTGGGGGCTTGGACAAAAACATTCAGTACTTC

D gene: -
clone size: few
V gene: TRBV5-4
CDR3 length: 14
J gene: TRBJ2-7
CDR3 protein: CASSLREASYEQYF
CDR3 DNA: TGTGCCAGCAGCTTAAGGGAGGCCTCCTACGAGCAGTACTTC

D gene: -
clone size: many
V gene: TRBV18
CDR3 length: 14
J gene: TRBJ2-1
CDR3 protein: CASSPRLAPNEQFF
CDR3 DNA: TGTGCCAGCTCACCACGGCTAGCCCCCAATGAGCAGTTCTTC

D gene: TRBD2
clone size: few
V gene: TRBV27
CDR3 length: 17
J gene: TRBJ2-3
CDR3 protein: CASRIYSGGDSTDTQYF
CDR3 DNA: TGTGCCAGCAGGATTTATAGCGGGGGGGATAGCACAGATACGCAGTATTTT

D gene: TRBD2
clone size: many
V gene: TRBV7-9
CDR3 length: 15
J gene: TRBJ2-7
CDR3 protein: CASSSAGTSLDEQYF
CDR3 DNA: TGTGCCAGCAGCTCCGCCGGGACTAGTTTGGACGAGCAGTACTTC

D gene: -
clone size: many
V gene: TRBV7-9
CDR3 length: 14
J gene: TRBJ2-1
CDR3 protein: CASSLNPGAGRQFF
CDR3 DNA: TGTGCCAGCAGCTTGAATCCGGGGGCCGGGCGGCAGTTCTTC

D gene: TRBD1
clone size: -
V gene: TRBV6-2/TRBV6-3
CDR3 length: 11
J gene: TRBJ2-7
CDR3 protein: CASNRGNEQYF
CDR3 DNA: TGTGCCAGCAACAGGGGAAACGAGCAGTACTTC

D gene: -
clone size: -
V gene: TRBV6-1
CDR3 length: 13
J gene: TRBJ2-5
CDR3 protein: CASTPGSQETQYF
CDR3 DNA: TGTGCCAGCACCCCGGGGAGCCAAGAGACCCAGTACTTC

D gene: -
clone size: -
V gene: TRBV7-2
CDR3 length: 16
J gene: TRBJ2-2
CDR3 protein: CASSSPKGVDTGELFF
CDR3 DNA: TGTGCCAGCAGCTCACCCAAGGGGGTAGACACCGGGGAGCTGTTTTTT

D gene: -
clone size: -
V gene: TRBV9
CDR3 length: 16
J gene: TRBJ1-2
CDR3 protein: CASRRTGNRETSGYTF
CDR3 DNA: TGTGCCAGCAGACGAACTGGGAACAGGGAAACTTCTGGCTACACCTTC

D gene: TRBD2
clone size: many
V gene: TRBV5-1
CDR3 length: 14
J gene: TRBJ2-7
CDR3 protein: CASSVSGRYYEQYF
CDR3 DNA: TGCGCCAGCAGCGTTAGCGGGAGGTACTACGAGCAGTACTTC

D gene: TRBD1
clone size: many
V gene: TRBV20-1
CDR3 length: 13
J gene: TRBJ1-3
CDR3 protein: CSAKDRVVNTIYF
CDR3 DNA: TGCAGTGCTAAAGACAGGGTGGTAAACACCATATATTTT

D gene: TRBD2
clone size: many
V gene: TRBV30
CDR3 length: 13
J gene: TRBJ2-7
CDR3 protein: CAWNGGGPYEQYF
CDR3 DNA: TGTGCCTGGAATGGGGGAGGGCCCTACGAGCAGTACTTC

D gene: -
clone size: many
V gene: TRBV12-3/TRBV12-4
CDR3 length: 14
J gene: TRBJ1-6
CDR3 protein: CASSSGGGNSPLHF
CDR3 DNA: TGTGCCAGCAGTTCCGGTGGCGGTAATTCACCCCTCCACTTT

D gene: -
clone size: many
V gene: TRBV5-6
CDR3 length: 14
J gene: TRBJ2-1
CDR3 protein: CASSNRVPYNEQFF
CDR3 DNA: TGTGCCAGCAGCAACCGGGTGCCCTACAATGAGCAGTTCTTC

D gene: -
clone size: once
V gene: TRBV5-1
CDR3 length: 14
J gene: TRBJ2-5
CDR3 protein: CASSLYHQEETQYF
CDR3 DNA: TGCGCCAGCAGCTTGTATCATCAGGAAGAGACCCAGTACTTC

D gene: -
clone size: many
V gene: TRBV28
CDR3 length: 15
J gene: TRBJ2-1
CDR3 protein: CASSLGQNSYNEQFF
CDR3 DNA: TGTGCCAGCAGCCTGGGACAAAACTCCTACAATGAGCAGTTCTTC